The clone carrying this TCR beta chain showed up just a few times. Its specificity is unknown. This record comes from a study of T-cell reconstitution after alpha-beta-depleted transplantation in children. Overall study results and limits: About two months after transplant, alpha-beta T cells reportedly came from several hundred expanded graft clones.

Unique molecular identifiers were incorporated into the prepared TCRbeta library. TCRdb reanalysed the PCR reads using MiXCR and keeps one entry per CDR3 protein. Of 280,000 or so distinct CDR3 sequences listed, 11% are singletons. Germline CDR1 is SQVTM and CDR2 is ANQGSEA. The CDR3 extends over 15 amino acids. Trimming removed 0 bases from V and 5 bases from J; junction bases left unmatched: 7. The chain employs TRBV29-1 and TRBJ2-5; 9 bases line up with TRBD2. Sequencing was performed on peripheral blood, taken 180 days after TCRalphabeta/CD19-depleted stem cell transplant. The receptor was isolated from a male patient aged 2 to 10 who had a stem cell transplant for chronic granulomatous disease, so the T cells may come from the graft donor. CDR3 nucleotides: TGCAGCGTTGAAGAGGCGGGAGGGCCTCGGGAGACCCAGTACTTC. Translation: CSVEEAGGPRETQYF.